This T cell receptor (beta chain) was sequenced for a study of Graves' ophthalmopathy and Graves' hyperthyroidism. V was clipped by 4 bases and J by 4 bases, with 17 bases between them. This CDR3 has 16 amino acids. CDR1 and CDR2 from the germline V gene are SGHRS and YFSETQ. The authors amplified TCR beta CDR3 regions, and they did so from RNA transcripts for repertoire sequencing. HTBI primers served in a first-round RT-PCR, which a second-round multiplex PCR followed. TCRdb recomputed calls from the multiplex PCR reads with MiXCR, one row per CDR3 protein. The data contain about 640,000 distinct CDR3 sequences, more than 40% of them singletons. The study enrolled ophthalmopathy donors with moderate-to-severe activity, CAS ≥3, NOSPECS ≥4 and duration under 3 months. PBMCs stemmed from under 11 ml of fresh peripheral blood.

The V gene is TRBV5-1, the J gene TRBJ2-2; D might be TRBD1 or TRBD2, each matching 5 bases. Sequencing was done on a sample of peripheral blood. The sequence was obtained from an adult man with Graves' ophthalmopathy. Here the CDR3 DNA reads TGCGCCAGCAGCCGCGGAGAGGGGCGCCCCACCGGGGAGCTGTTTTTT. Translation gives CASSRGEGRPTGELFF.